This T cell receptor (beta chain) appears in the sequencing data of a study of OX40 agonist ivuxolimab in advanced cancers. Study background: Patients received ivuxolimab, an agonistic anti-OX40 (CD134) antibody.

The assay was immunoSEQ multiplex PCR, and TCRdb's table has in-frame clones only and misses some. Counted here are 60,000 to 75,000 clones, less than 90% occurring once; the ten biggest clones make up approximately 7.2%. Concerning this clone: Its cognate antigen is unknown.

Points from the study as a whole: Dosing at 0.1 to 3.0 mg/kg was accompanied by clonal expansion of CD4+ and CD8+ blood T cells by week 6.

The CDR3 extends over 14 amino acids. Germline V gene lookup returns CDR1 MNHEY and CDR2 SVGAGI. Trimming took off 6 bases at V and 3 bases at J, with 14 bases between the two ends. The chain employs TRBV6-5 and TRBJ1-1; D is perhaps TRBD1 (6 bases). The source of this sequence is an adult with an advanced solid tumor such as melanoma, head and neck, liver or kidney cancer. The sequencing used CD4+ or CD8+ T cells sorted from blood, collected in a trial of the OX40 agonist ivuxolimab. CDR3 coding DNA: TGTGCCAGCAGGGAAGGGGGGTCCTACACTGAAGCTTTCTTT. Amino acid sequence: CASREGGSYTEAFF.